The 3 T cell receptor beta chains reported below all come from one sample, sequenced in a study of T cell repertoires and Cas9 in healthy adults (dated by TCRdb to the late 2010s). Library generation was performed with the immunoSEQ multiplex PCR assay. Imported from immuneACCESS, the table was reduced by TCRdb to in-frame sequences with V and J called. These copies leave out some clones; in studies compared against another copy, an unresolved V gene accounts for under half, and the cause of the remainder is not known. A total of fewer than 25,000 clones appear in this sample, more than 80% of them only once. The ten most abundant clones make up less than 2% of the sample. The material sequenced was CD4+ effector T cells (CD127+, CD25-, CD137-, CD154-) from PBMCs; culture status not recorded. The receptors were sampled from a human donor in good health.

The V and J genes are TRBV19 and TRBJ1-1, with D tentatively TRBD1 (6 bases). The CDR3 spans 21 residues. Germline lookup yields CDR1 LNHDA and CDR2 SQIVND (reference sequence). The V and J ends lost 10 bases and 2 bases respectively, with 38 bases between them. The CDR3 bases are TGTGCCACCTCCTTACCCCCGTTGACCCCGGGACACAAATGGAGAAACACTGAAGCTTTCTTT. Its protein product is CATSLPPLTPGHKWRNTEAFF.

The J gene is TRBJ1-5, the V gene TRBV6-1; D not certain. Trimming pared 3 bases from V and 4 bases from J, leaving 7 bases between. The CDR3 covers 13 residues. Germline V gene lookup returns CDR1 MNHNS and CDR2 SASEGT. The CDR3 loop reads CASSEGFNQPQHF. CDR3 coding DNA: TGTGCCAGCAGTGAGGGCTTTAATCAGCCCCAGCATTTT.

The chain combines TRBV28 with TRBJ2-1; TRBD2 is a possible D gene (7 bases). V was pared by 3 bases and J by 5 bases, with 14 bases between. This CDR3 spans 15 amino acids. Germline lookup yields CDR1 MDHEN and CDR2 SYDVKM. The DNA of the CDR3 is TGTGCCAGCAGTTTTACGGGGGGCCCTAACAATGAGCAGTTCTTC. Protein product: CASSFTGGPNNEQFF.